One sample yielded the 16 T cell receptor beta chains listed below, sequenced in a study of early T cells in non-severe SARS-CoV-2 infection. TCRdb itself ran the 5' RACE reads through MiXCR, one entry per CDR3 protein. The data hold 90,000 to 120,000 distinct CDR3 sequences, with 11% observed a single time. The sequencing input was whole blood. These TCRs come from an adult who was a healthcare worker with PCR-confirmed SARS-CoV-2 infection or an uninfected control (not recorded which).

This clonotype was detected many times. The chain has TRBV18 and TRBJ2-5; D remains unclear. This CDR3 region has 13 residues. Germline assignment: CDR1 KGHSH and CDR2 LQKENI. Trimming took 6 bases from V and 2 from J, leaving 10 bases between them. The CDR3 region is CASSKTEQETQYF. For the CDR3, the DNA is TGTGCCAGCTCTAAGACCGAGCAAGAGACCCAGTACTTC. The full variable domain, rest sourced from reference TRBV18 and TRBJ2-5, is NAGVMQNPRHLVRRRGQEARLRCSPMKGHSHVYWYRQLPEEGLKFMVYLQKENIIDESGMPKERFSAEFPKEGPSILRIQQVVRGDSAAYFCASSKTEQETQYFGPGTRLLVL.

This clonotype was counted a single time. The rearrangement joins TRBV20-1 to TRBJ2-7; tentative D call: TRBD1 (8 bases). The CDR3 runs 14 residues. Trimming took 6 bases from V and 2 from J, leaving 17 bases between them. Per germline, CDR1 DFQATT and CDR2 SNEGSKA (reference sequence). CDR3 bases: TGCAGTGCCGCGTTTACAGGGGGGGCCTACGAGCAGTACTTC. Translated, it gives CSAAFTGGAYEQYF.

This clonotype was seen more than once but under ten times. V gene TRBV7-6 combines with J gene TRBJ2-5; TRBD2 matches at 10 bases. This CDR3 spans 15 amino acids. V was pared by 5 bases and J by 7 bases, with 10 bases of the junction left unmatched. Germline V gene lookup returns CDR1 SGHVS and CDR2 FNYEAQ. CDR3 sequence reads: CASSEIAGGGGTQYF. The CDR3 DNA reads TGTGCCAGCAGCGAGATAGCGGGAGGTGGCGGGACCCAGTACTTC.

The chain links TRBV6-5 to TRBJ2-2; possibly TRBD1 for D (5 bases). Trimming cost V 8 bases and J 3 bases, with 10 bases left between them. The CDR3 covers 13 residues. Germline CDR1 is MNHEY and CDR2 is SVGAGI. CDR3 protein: CASGQDYTGELFF. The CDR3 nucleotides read TGTGCCAGCGGACAAGACTACACCGGGGAGCTGTTTTTT.

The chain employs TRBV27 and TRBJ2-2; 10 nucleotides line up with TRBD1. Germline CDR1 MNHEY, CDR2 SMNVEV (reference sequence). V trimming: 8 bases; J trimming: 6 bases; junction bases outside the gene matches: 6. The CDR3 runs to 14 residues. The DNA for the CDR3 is TGTGCCAGCGGGAGGACAGGGGGAGCCGGGGAGCTGTTTTTT. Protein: CASGRTGGAGELFF.

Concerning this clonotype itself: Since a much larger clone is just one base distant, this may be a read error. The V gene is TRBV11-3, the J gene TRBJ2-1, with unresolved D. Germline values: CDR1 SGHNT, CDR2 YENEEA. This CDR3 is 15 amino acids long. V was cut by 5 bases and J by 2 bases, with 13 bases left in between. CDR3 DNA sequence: TGTGCCAGCAGCCCCCCGGGTTACACCTACAATGAGCAGTTCTTC. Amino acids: CASSPPGYTYNEQFF. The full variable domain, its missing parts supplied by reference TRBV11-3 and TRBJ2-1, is EAGVVQSPRYKIIEKKQPVAFWCNPISGHNTLYWYLQNLGQGPELLIRYENEEAVDDSQLPKDRFSAERLKGVDSTLKIQPAELGDSAVYLCASSPPGYTYNEQFFGPGTRLTVL.

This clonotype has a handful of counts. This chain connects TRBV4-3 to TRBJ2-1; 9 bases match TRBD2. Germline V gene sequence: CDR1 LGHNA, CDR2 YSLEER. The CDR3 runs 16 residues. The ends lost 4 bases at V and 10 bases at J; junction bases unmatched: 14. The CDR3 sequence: CASSPRASGTPGEQFF. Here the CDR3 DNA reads TGCGCCAGCAGCCCAAGGGCTAGCGGGACCCCGGGGGAGCAGTTCTTC.

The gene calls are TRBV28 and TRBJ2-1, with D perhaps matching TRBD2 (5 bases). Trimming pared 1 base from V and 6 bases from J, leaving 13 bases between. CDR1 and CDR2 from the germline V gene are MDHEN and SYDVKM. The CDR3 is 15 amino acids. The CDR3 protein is CASSLSRTSVNEQFF. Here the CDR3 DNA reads TGTGCCAGCAGTTTATCCCGGACTTCGGTCAATGAGCAGTTCTTC.

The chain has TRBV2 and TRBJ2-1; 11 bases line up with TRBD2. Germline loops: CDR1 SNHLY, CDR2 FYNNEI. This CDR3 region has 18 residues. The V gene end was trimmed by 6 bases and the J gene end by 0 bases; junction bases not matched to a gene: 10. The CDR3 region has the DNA TGTGCCAGCAGAGTTGGACTAGCGGGCCCTAGCTCCTACAATGAGCAGTTCTTC. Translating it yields CASRVGLAGPSSYNEQFF.

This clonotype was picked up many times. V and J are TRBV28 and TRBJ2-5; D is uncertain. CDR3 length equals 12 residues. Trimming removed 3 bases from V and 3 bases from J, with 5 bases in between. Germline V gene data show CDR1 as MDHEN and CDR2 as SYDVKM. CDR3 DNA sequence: TGTGCCAGCAGTTTTGGTAAAGAGACCCAGTACTTC. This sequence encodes CASSFGKETQYF.

As DNA, the CDR3 is TGTGCCAGCAACTTACAGCTTAACACCGGGGAGCTGTTTTTT. Its translation: CASNLQLNTGELFF. V gene TRBV2 combines with J gene TRBJ2-2; D is unresolved. The CDR3 spans 14 residues. Trimming pared 7 bases from V and 2 bases from J, leaving 11 bases between. The germline V gene encodes CDR1 SNHLY and CDR2 FYNNEI.

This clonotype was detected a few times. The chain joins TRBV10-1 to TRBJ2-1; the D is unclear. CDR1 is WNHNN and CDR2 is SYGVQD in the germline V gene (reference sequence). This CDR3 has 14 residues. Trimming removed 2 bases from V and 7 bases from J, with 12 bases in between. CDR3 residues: CASSEGSATNEQFF. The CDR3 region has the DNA TGCGCCAGCAGTGAGGGCTCAGCAACGAATGAGCAGTTCTTC.

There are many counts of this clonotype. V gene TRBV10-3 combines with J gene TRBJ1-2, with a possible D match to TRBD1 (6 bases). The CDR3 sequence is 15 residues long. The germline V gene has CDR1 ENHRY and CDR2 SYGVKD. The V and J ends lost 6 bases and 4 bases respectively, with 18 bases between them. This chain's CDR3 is CAISPGGQGTYGYTF. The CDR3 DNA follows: TGTGCCATCAGCCCCGGCGGTCAGGGGACCTATGGCTACACCTTC.

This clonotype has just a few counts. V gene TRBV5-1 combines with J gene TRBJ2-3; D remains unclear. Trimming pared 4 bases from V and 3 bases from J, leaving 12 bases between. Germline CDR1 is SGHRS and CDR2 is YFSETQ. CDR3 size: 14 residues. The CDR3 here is CASSALTVTDTQYF. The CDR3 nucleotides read TGCGCCAGCAGCGCCCTCACAGTGACAGATACGCAGTATTTT.

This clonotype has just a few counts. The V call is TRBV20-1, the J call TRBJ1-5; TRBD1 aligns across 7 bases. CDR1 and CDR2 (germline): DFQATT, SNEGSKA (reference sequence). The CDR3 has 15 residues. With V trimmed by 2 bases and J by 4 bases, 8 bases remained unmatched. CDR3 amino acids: CSARQPGGGNQPQHF. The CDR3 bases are TGCAGTGCTAGACAACCAGGGGGAGGGAATCAGCCCCAGCATTTT.

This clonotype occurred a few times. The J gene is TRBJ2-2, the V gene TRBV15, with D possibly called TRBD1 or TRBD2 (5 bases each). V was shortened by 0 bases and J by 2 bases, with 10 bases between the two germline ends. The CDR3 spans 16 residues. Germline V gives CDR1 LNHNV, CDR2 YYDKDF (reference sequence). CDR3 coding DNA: TGTGCCACCAGCAGAGATCGGGGCTTAAACACCGGGGAGCTGTTTTTT. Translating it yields CATSRDRGLNTGELFF.